These 5 T cell receptor beta chains share one sample of origin, sequenced in a study of T cells in Graves' hyperthyroidism and ophthalmopathy. The CDR3 regions of TCR beta were amplified from RNA transcripts. An initial round of RT-PCR targeting the TCR CDR3 relied on the HTBI primer set. Each CDR3 protein is one row after TCRdb ran MiXCR on the multiplex PCR reads. This sample carries around 370,000 distinct CDR3 sequences, about a fifth of them seen once, and the ten largest clones take 40%. Sequenced material: blood. All receptors derive from a man between 18 and 35 years old with Graves' ophthalmopathy.

The V call is TRBV20-1, the J call TRBJ2-5; TRBD1 is a possible D gene (5 bases). V was cut by 4 bases and J by 5 bases, with 14 bases left in between. The CDR3 spans 13 residues. CDR1 is DFQATT, CDR2 SNEGSKA, per germline (reference sequence). The CDR3 region has the DNA TGCAGTGCTATATATCAGGGCAGGGAGACCCAGTACTTC. This translates into CSAIYQGRETQYF.

This clonotype showed up many times. The chain joins TRBV12-3 or TRBV12-4 to TRBJ1-6; D is possibly TRBD1 (6 bases). V was clipped by 7 bases and J by 9 bases, with 16 bases between them. This CDR3 is built from 14 residues. The CDR3 protein is CASTQGGRGSPLHF. The CDR3 coding sequence is TGTGCCAGCACCCAAGGGGGTCGAGGTTCACCCCTCCACTTT.

This clonotype turned up a few times. This chain joins TRBV20-1 and TRBJ2-7, with D perhaps TRBD1 or TRBD2 (5 bases each). V gave up 6 bases and J gave up 2 bases, with 11 bases separating them. The germline V gene has CDR1 DFQATT and CDR2 SNEGSKA (reference sequence). This CDR3 is built from 12 residues. CDR3 sequence reads: CSAGVGAYEQYF. The CDR3 DNA is TGCAGTGCCGGGGTAGGGGCCTACGAGCAGTACTTC.

This clonotype occurred many times. V gene TRBV11-1 combines with J gene TRBJ2-7, with TRBD1 matching 8 bases. Germline-derived CDR1 and CDR2 are SGHAT and FQDESV (reference sequence). The CDR3 runs 16 residues. V was clipped by 4 bases and J by 1 base; unmatched bases: 9. CDR3 nucleotide sequence: TGTGCCAGCAGCTCACTCCCGGGACAGGTTTCCTACGAGCAGTACTTC. It translates to CASSSLPGQVSYEQYF.

V usage is TRBV11-2 and J usage is TRBJ1-2, with a tentative D call TRBD1 (6 bases). Looked up from germline, CDR1 is SGHAT and CDR2 is FQNNGV. CDR3 length equals 13 residues. Trimming took 5 bases from V and 8 from J, leaving 15 bases between them. The CDR3 region has the DNA TGTGCCAGCAGCCAGGGGCCAGAACTCGGCTACACCTTC. Translated: CASSQGPELGYTF.